The 20 T cell receptor beta chains below all came from one sample that was sequenced in a study of blood T cell repertoires in COVID-19. Assay used: immunoSEQ multiplex PCR; TCRdb lists only in-frame clones, some missing. The table includes 20,000 to 25,000 clones, approximately 92% detected once. The specimen was peripheral blood. These receptors all stem from a woman aged 70 to 79 with active COVID-19.

The rearrangement joins TRBV2 to TRBJ2-2; perhaps TRBD2 as D (5 bases). The CDR3 runs to 12 residues. CDR1 SNHLY and CDR2 FYNNEI come from the germline V gene. Trimming took 4 bases from V and 5 from J, leaving 5 bases between them. The CDR3 nucleotides read TGTGCCAGCAGTGCGGGGACCGGGGAGCTGTTTTTT. Encoded protein: CASSAGTGELFF. The variable domain in full, completed from reference TRBV2 and TRBJ2-2, reads EPEVTQTPSHQVTQMGQEVILRCVPISNHLYFYWYRQILGQKVEFLVSFYNNEISEKSEIFDDQFSVERPDGSNFTLKIRSTKLEDSAMYFCASSAGTGELFFGEGSRLTVL.

The DNA of the CDR3 is TGTGCCAGCAGTGATCCCACTATGGTCCCAGATACGCAGTATTTT. Protein: CASSDPTMVPDTQYF. V and J are TRBV25-1 and TRBJ2-3; D unresolved. The CDR3 has 15 residues. Germline values: CDR1 MGHDK, CDR2 SYGVNS. Trimming cost V 3 bases and J 4 bases, with 14 bases left between them.

The chain carries TRBV28 and TRBJ2-6, with D tentatively TRBD2 (7 bases). Germline values: CDR1 MDHEN, CDR2 SYDVKM. CDR3 length equals 14 residues. The V end lost 7 bases, the J end lost 4 bases, and 11 bases lay between the germline ends. The CDR3 reads CASTRGAGANVLTF. CDR3 bases: TGTGCCAGCACCCGGGGGGCGGGGGCCAACGTCCTGACTTTC.

The gene calls are TRBV5-3 and TRBJ2-7; 8 bases map to TRBD1. TRBV5-3 is reported as an ORF; its role is uncertain. Trimming removed 7 bases from V and 5 bases from J; junction bases left unmatched: 8. The CDR3 runs 13 residues. This CDR3 reads CARGRTGKDEQYF. DNA of the CDR3: TGTGCCAGAGGACGGACAGGGAAGGACGAGCAGTACTTC.

V is TRBV2 and J is TRBJ1-1, with 7 bases aligning to TRBD1. The CDR3 is made up of 13 amino acids. Germline CDR1 SNHLY, CDR2 FYNNEI. The junction had 2 bases not matched to a gene; V was cut back by 6 bases and J by 1 base. The CDR3, as DNA: TGTGCCAGCAGGGGGACAGCGAACACTGAAGCTTTCTTT. This translates into CASRGTANTEAFF.

This chain links TRBV20-1 with TRBJ2-3; the D gene is possibly TRBD2 (5 bases). The CDR3 runs 14 residues. The germline CDR1 and CDR2 sequences are DFQATT and SNEGSKA (reference sequence). Trimming left V 3 bases short and J 4 bases short, with 14 bases between. CDR3 sequence: CSASQAGRPDTQYF. The DNA for the CDR3 is TGCAGTGCTAGTCAGGCGGGTCGGCCAGATACGCAGTATTTT.

This chain connects TRBV4-2 to TRBJ2-3; 8 bases match TRBD2. The CDR3 contains 18 residues. Germline-derived CDR1 and CDR2 are LGHNA and YNFKEQ. Trimming at V came to 1 base and at J to 2 bases, leaving 11 bases not matched to a gene. The DNA of the CDR3 is TGTGCCAGCAGCCAAGGGCCCCTTTTAGCGGGATTCACAGATACGCAGTATTTT. Encoded protein: CASSQGPLLAGFTDTQYF.

The gene calls are TRBV5-1 and TRBJ2-7, with TRBD2 as a possible D gene (5 bases). Trimming removed 1 base from V and 4 bases from J, with 6 bases in between. This CDR3 spans 12 amino acids. Per germline, CDR1 SGHRS and CDR2 YFSETQ. CDR3 coding DNA: TGCGCCAGCAGCTTGAGCGGATACGAGCAGTACTTC. This sequence encodes CASSLSGYEQYF.

The CDR3 is CASSKGRVGQPQHF. Written as DNA, the CDR3 is TGTGCCAGCAGCAAAGGGAGGGTAGGTCAGCCCCAGCATTTT. This chain uses TRBV28 with TRBJ1-5; D remains ambiguous. V was clipped by 6 bases and J by 6 bases, with 15 bases between them. The CDR3 extends over 14 amino acids. Germline CDR1 reads MDHEN; CDR2 reads SYDVKM.

The genes are TRBV5-6 and TRBJ2-4, with TRBD1 identical over 7 bases. With 4 bases clipped from V and 8 bases from J, the junction kept 21 bases outside the gene matches. The CDR3 has 18 amino acids. The germline V gene has CDR1 SGHDT and CDR2 YYEEEE. The CDR3 DNA sequence: TGTGCCAGCAGCGCCTGGACAGGTGGCATAGCTGAATGGGACATTCAGTACTTC. The encoded protein is CASSAWTGGIAEWDIQYF.

The V and J genes are TRBV7-9 and TRBJ2-3; D gene ambiguous. CDR1 is SEHNR and CDR2 is FQNEAQ in the germline V gene (reference sequence). The CDR3 is made up of 16 amino acids. The V gene lost 3 bases and the J gene lost 0 bases, with 13 bases spanning the gap. CDR3 in amino acids: CASSLGQSQSTDTQYF. The DNA for the CDR3 is TGTGCCAGCAGCTTGGGCCAGTCCCAGAGCACAGATACGCAGTATTTT. The variable domain in full, completed from reference TRBV7-9 and TRBJ2-3, reads DTGVSQNPRHKITKRGQNVTFRCDPISEHNRLYWYRQTLGQGPEFLTYFQNEAQLEKSRLLSDRFSAERPKGSFSTLEIQRTEQGDSAMYLCASSLGQSQSTDTQYFGPGTRLTVL.

This rearrangement joins TRBV19 to TRBJ2-1, with no clear D. V was clipped by 3 bases and J by 7 bases, with 7 bases between them. The CDR3 is 12 residues long. Germline V gives CDR1 LNHDA, CDR2 SQIVND (reference sequence). In nucleotides, the CDR3 is TGTGCCAGTAGTATTACTGGTAATGAGCAGTTCTTC. Protein product: CASSITGNEQFF.

This clone showed up just a few times. This rearrangement joins TRBV14 to TRBJ2-7; TRBD2 aligns across 8 bases. J lost 3 bases, V lost 4 bases, and 11 bases had no gene match. The CDR3 covers 16 residues. CDR1 is SGHDN, CDR2 FVKESK, per germline. The CDR3 is CASSLRAGELRYEQYF. CDR3 DNA: TGTGCCAGCAGCCTCCGAGCGGGGGAGCTCCGCTACGAGCAGTACTTC.

The chain carries TRBV4-1 and TRBJ2-3, with TRBD2 matching 11 bases. CDR1 is MGHRA, CDR2 YSYEKL, per germline. V was clipped by 6 bases and J by 2 bases; unmatched bases: 10. This CDR3 has 17 residues. CDR3 residues: CASSQRASGRTTDTQYF. The CDR3 DNA follows: TGCGCCAGCAGTCAAAGAGCTAGCGGGAGGACCACAGATACGCAGTATTTT.

The gene calls are TRBV6-5 and TRBJ2-7; TRBD2 matches 8 bases. This CDR3 region has 14 residues. Germline V gene lookup returns CDR1 MNHEY and CDR2 SVGAGI. The V segment lost 6 bases and the J segment 1 base; nucleotides outside the gene matches: 5. The chain's CDR3 is CASRTGGVSYEQYF. CDR3 DNA: TGTGCCAGCAGGACGGGGGGGGTGTCCTACGAGCAGTACTTC.

The chain carries TRBV5-4 and TRBJ2-1; 7 bases are a match to TRBD2. The V gene's germline CDR1 is SGHNT and CDR2 YYREEE (reference sequence). With V trimmed by 0 bases and J by 0 bases, 6 bases remained unmatched. CDR3 length: 17 residues. CDR3 DNA: TGTGCCAGCAGCTTGGGGGGAGGGGCAAGCTCCTACAATGAGCAGTTCTTC. This codes for CASSLGGGASSYNEQFF.

This chain links TRBV18 with TRBJ2-5; 8 nucleotides align to TRBD2. The CDR3 sequence is 13 residues long. The germline V gene has CDR1 KGHSH and CDR2 LQKENI. V was clipped by 6 bases and J by 4 bases; unmatched bases: 4. In DNA form, the CDR3 reads TGTGCCAGCTCGCGTACTAGCGGAGAGACCCAGTACTTC. Its translation: CASSRTSGETQYF.

This chain uses TRBV7-2 with TRBJ2-7; D is unresolved. The germline gives CDR1 SGHTA, CDR2 FQGNSA. This CDR3 comprises 12 residues. Trimming took 5 bases from V and 6 from J, leaving 11 bases between them. The CDR3 sequence: CASSRYQSEQYF. In DNA form, the CDR3 reads TGTGCCAGCAGCCGCTACCAAAGCGAGCAGTACTTC.

The chain couples TRBV27 to TRBJ1-6; no clear D gene. Trimming left V 3 bases short and J 7 bases short, with 4 bases between. The CDR3 runs to 12 residues. Germline V CDR1 and CDR2: MNHEY, SMNVEV (reference sequence). The CDR3 coding sequence is TGTGCCAGCAGTTTGAGGAATTCACCCCTCCACTTT. Encoded protein: CASSLRNSPLHF.

The chain employs TRBV5-1 and TRBJ1-1; the match to TRBD1 covers 8 bases. The CDR3 has 15 residues. CDR1 and CDR2 (germline): SGHRS, YFSETQ. V lost 1 base, J lost 5 bases, and 7 bases stayed unmatched. CDR3: CASSLLQGAETEAFF. The DNA for the CDR3 is TGCGCCAGCAGCTTGTTGCAGGGGGCGGAAACTGAAGCTTTCTTT.